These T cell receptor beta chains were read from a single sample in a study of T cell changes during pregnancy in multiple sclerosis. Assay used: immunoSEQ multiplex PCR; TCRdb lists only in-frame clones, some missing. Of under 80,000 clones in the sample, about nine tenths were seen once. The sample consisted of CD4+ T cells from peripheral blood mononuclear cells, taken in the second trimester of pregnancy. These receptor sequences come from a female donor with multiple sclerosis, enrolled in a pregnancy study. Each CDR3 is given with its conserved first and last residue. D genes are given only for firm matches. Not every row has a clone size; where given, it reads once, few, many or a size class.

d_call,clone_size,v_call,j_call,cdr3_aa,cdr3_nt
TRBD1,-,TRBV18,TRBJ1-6,CASSPRGEAPLHF,TGTGCCAGCTCCCCCAGGGGGGAAGCACCCCTCCACTTT
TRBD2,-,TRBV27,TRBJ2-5,CASSFGGLAGGETQYF,TGTGCCAGCAGTTTCGGTGGGCTAGCGGGCGGCGAGACCCAGTACTTC
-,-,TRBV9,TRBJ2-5,CASSVGDYQETQYF,TGTGCCAGCAGCGTAGGAGACTACCAAGAGACCCAGTACTTC
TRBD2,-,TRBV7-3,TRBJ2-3,CASSPLAGGADTQYF,TGTGCCAGCAGCCCGCTAGCGGGGGGAGCAGATACGCAGTATTTT
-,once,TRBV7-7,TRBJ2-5,CASSLESGQYGETQYF,TGTGCTAGCAGCTTAGAGTCCGGACAGTACGGCGAGACCCAGTACTTC
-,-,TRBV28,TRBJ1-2,CASMEGFRGYTF,TGTGCCAGCATGGAGGGTTTTAGGGGCTACACCTTC
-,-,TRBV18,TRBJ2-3,CASSPLGDTDTQYF,TGTGCCAGCTCACCCCTGGGAGACACAGATACGCAGTATTTT
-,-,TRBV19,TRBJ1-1,CASSRLEGTEAFF,TGTGCCAGTAGTCGTTTGGAGGGAACTGAAGCTTTCTTT
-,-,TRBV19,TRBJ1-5,CASTPVHGAGNQPQHF,TGTGCCAGTACCCCTGTGCATGGTGCAGGTAATCAGCCCCAGCATTTT
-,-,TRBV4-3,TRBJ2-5,CASSQARDQETQYF,TGCGCCAGCAGCCAAGCCAGGGATCAAGAGACCCAGTACTTC
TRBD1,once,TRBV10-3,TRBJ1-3,CAITPDRGTNTIYF,TGTGCCATCACCCCGGACAGGGGGACAAACACCATATATTTT
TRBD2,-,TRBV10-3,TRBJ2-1,CAISQGGLNYNEQFF,TGTGCCATCAGCCAGGGAGGGCTTAACTACAATGAGCAGTTCTTC
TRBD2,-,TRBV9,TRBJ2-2,CASSVAALAGSGELFF,TGTGCCAGCAGCGTAGCTGCCCTAGCGGGATCCGGGGAGCTGTTTTTT
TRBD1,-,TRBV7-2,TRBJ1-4,CASSFRDRANEKLFF,TGTGCCAGCAGCTTCCGGGACAGGGCTAATGAAAAACTGTTTTTT
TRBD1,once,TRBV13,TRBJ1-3,CASSATGTGPFPHSGNTIYF,TGTGCCAGCAGCGCCACCGGGACAGGGCCCTTTCCTCACTCTGGAAACACCATATATTTT
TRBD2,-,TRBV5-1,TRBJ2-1,CASSLEGLRYNEQFF,TGCGCCAGCAGCTTGGAGGGACTACGCTACAATGAGCAGTTCTTC
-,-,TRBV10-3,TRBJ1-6,CAISLQGNGNSPLHF,TGTGCCATCAGTTTGCAGGGGAACGGGAATTCACCCCTCCACTTT
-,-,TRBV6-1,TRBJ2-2,CASSESAGGTGELFF,TGTGCCAGCAGTGAATCGGCAGGGGGGACCGGGGAGCTGTTTTTT
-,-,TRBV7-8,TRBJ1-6,CASSSRYSNSPLHF,TGTGCCAGCAGCTCCCGTTATTCTAATTCACCCCTCCACTTT
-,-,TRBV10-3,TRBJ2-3,CAISEGRGAHTQYF,TGTGCCATCAGTGAAGGACGGGGGGCACATACGCAGTATTTT
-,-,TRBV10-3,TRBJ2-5,CAIRGSQETQYF,TGTGCCATCAGGGGCAGCCAAGAGACCCAGTACTTC
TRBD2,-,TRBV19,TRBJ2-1,CASNPLAGDFGEQFF,TGTGCCAGTAACCCACTAGCGGGGGATTTCGGGGAGCAGTTCTTC
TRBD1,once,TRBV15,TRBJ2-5,CATSGTGTETQYF,TGTGCCACCAGCGGGACAGGAACAGAGACCCAGTACTTC
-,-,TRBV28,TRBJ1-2,CASSLWAGVSNYGYTF,TGTGCCAGCAGTTTATGGGCAGGGGTTTCGAACTATGGCTACACCTTC
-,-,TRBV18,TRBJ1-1,CASSINTNTEAFF,TGTGCCAGCTCAATCAACACGAACACTGAAGCTTTCTTT
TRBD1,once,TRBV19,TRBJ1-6,CASSITFGSLRDRVNSPLHF,TGTGCCAGTAGTATAACTTTCGGCTCCCTTCGGGACAGAGTTAATTCACCCCTCCACTTT